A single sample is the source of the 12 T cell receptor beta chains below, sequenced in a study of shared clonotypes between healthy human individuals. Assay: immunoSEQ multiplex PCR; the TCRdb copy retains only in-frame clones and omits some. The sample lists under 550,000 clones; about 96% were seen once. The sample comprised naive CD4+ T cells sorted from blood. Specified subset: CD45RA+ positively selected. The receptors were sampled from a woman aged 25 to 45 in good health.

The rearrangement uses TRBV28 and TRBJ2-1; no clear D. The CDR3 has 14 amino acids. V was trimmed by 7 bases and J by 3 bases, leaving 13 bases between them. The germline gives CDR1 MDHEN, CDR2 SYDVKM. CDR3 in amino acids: CASKSLRNYNEQFF. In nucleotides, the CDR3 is TGTGCCAGCAAATCGCTCCGCAACTACAATGAGCAGTTCTTC.

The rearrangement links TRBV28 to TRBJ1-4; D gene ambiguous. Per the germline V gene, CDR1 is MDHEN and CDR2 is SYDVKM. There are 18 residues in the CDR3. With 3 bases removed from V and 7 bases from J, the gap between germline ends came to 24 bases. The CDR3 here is CASSFWKAVGLESEKLFF. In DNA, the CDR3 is TGTGCCAGCAGTTTCTGGAAGGCAGTGGGCCTTGAGAGTGAAAAACTGTTTTTT.

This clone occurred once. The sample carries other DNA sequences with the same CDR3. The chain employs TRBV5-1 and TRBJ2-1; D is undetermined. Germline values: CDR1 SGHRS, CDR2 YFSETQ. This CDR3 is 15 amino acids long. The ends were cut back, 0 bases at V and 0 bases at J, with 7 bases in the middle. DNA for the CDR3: TGCGCCAGCAGCTTGGCCGGAAGCTCCTACAATGAGCAGTTCTTC. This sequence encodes CASSLAGSSYNEQFF.

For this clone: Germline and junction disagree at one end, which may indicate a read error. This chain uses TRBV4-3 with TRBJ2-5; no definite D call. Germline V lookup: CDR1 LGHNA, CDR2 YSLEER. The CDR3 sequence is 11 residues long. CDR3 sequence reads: CASSKEETQYF. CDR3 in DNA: TGCGCCAGCAGCAAAGAGGAGACCCAGTACTTC.

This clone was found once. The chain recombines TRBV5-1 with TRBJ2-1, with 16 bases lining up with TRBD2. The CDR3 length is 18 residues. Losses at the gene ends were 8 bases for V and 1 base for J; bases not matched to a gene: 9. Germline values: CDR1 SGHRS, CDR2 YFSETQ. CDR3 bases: TGCGCCAGTACCACCGGGACTAGCGGGAGGGCGTCCTACAATGAGCAGTTCTTC. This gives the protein CASTTGTSGRASYNEQFF.

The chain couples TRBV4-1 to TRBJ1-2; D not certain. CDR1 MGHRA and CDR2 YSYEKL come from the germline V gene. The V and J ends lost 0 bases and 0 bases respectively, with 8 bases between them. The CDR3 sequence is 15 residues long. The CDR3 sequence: CASSQEFLTNYGYTF. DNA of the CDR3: TGCGCCAGCAGCCAAGAGTTCCTGACTAACTATGGCTACACCTTC.

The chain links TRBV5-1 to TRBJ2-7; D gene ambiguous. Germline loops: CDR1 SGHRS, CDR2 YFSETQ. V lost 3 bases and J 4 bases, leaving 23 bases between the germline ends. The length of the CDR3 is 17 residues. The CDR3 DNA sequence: TGCGCCAGCAGCTGGGAAAGCCCGACCCCGAATAGATACGAGCAGTACTTC. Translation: CASSWESPTPNRYEQYF. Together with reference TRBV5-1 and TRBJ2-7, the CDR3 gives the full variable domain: KAGVTQTPRYLIKTRGQQVTLSCSPISGHRSVSWYQQTPGQGLQFLFEYFSETQRNKGNFPGRFSGRQFSNSRSEMNVSTLELGDSALYLCASSWESPTPNRYEQYFGPGTRLTVT.

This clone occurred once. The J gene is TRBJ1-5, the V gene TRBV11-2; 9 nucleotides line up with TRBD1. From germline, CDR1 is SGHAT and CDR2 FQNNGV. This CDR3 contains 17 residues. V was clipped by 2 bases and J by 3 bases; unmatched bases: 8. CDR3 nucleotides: TGTGCCAGCAGCTTAAACCCGGGACAGGGAAACAATCAGCCCCAGCATTTT. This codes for CASSLNPGQGNNQPQHF.

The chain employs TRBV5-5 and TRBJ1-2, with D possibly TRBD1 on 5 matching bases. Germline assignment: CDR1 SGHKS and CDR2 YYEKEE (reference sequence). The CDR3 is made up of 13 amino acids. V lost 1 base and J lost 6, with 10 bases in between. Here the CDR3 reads CASSLLQGDGYTF. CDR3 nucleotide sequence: TGTGCCAGCAGCTTGCTCCAGGGCGATGGCTACACCTTC.

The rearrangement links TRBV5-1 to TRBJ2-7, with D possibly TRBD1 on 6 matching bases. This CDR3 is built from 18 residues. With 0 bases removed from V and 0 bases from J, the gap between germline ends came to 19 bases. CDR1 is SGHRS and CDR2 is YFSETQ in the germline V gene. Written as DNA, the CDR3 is TGCGCCAGCAGCTTGGCCCCCATGGGTCCGGACAGCTCCTACGAGCAGTACTTC. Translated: CASSLAPMGPDSSYEQYF.

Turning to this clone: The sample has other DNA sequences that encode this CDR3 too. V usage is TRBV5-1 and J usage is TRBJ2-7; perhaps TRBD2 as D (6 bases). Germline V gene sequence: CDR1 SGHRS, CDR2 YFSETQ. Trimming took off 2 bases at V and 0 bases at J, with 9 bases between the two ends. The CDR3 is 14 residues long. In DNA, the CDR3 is TGCGCCAGCAGCTTAGGAGGGAGCTCCTACGAGCAGTACTTC. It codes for CASSLGGSSYEQYF.

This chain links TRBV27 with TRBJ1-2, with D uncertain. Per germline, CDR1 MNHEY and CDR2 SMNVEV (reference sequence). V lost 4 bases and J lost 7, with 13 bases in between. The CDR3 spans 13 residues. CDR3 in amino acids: CASSSGDTRGYTF. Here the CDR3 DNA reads TGTGCCAGCAGTTCGGGAGACACGCGTGGCTACACCTTC.